The TCR beta chain under discussion was sequenced for a study of T-cell reconstitution after alpha-beta-depleted transplantation in children. The TCRbeta library incorporated unique molecular identifiers. TCRdb reprocessed the PCR reads via MiXCR and lists one record per CDR3 protein. The sample shows hundreds of thousands of distinct CDR3 sequences, approximately 13% of them seen only once. As for this clonotype: Antigen unknown.

Study-level findings and limits: Newly produced T cells mostly accounted for T-cell counts and diversity one year post-transplant.

This sample comprised PBMCs, mostly from graft donor cells, obtained 360 days after TCRalphabeta/CD19-depleted stem cell transplant. This clonotype originated in a male patient aged 10-17 years who had a stem cell transplant for acute myeloid leukemia, so the T cells may come from the graft donor.

CDR3 in DNA: TGTGCCAGCAGCCTCATCCCAGGGGACTACTACGAGCAGTACTTC. This translates into CASSLIPGDYYEQYF. This chain uses TRBV11-2 with TRBJ2-7; weak D call: TRBD2 (7 bases). V was trimmed by 5 bases and J by 3 bases, leaving 17 bases between them. Germline V CDR1 and CDR2: SGHAT, FQNNGV. CDR3 length equals 15 residues.